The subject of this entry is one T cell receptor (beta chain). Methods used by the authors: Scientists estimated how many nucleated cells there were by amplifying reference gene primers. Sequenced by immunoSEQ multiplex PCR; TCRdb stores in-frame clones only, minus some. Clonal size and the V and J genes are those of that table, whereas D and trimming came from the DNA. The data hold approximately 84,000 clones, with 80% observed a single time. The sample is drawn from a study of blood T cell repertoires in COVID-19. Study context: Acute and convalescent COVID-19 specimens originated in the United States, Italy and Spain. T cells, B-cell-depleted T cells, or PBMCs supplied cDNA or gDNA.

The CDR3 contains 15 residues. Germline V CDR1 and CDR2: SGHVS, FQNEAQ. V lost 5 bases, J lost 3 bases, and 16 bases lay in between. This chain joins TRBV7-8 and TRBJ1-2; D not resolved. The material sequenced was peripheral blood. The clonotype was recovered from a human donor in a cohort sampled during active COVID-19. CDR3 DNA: TGTGCCAGCAGCAGCCGGGTCCAATCTTACTATGGCTACACCTTC. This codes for CASSSRVQSYYGYTF.